This TCR beta chain was sequenced during a study of OX40 agonist ivuxolimab in advanced cancers. On the study more broadly: There were three patients with partial responses, one having hepatocellular carcinoma and two cutaneous melanoma.

CDR1 is SEHNR, CDR2 FQNEAQ, per germline (reference sequence). Losses at the gene ends were 5 bases for V and 3 bases for J; bases not matched to a gene: 5. The CDR3 runs to 14 residues. Generated by immunoSEQ multiplex PCR, the TCRdb table keeps only in-frame clones and is missing some. The sample records fewer than 65,000 clones, 79% being singletons. The rearrangement uses TRBV7-9 and TRBJ2-7; 9 nucleotides agree with TRBD1. The input for sequencing was CD4+ or CD8+ T cells sorted from blood, taken in a trial of the OX40 agonist ivuxolimab. The source is an adult with an advanced solid tumor such as melanoma, head and neck, liver or kidney cancer. Written as DNA, the CDR3 is TGTGCCAGCAGCCCCCAGACAGGGGGCTACGAGCAGTACTTC. It encodes CASSPQTGGYEQYF. The variable domain in full, with the rest retrieved from reference TRBV7-9 and TRBJ2-7, is DTGVSQNPRHKITKRGQNVTFRCDPISEHNRLYWYRQTLGQGPEFLTYFQNEAQLEKSRLLSDRFSAERPKGSFSTLEIQRTEQGDSAMYLCASSPQTGGYEQYFGPGTRLTVT.